This TCR beta chain came from a study of shared clonotypes between healthy human individuals. Some clones are missing from TCRdb's copy, which holds only in-frame ones; the method was immunoSEQ multiplex PCR. The data contain millions of clones, approximately 94% of them singletons. The naive CD8 population came from CD45RO-negative cells selected for CCR7, without terminally differentiated effector memory CD45RA+ cells. Between the trimmed V and J ends, which lost 4 bases and 2 bases, there was a span of 9 bases. The CDR3 contains 14 residues. Germline loops: CDR1 MGHRA, CDR2 YSYEKL. The origin of this receptor is a man between 18 and 35 years old in good health. Some clones in this sample may be carry-over from other donors' samples. The sequenced sample consisted of naive CD8+ T cells from PBMCs. The chain has TRBV4-1 and TRBJ2-1, with D hard to call. The CDR3 nucleotides read TGCGCCAGCAGCCCCGCCTTGACCTACAATGAGCAGTTCTTC. It specifies CASSPALTYNEQFF.